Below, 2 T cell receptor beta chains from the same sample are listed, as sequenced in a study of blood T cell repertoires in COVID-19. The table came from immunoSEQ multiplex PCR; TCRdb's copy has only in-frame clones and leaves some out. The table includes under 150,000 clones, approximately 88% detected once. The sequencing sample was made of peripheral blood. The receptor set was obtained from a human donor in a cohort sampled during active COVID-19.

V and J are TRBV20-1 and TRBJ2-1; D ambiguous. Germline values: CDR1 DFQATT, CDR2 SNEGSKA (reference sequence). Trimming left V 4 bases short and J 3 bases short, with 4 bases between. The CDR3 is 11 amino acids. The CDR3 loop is CSATYYNEQFF. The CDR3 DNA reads TGCAGTGCTACCTACTACAATGAGCAGTTCTTC.

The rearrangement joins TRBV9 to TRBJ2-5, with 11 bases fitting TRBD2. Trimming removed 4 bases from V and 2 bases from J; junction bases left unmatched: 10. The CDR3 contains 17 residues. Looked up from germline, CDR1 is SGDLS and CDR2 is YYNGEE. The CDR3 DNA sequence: TGTGCCAGCAGCCCACAACTAGCGGGGGCAGATCAAGAGACCCAGTACTTC. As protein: CASSPQLAGADQETQYF.